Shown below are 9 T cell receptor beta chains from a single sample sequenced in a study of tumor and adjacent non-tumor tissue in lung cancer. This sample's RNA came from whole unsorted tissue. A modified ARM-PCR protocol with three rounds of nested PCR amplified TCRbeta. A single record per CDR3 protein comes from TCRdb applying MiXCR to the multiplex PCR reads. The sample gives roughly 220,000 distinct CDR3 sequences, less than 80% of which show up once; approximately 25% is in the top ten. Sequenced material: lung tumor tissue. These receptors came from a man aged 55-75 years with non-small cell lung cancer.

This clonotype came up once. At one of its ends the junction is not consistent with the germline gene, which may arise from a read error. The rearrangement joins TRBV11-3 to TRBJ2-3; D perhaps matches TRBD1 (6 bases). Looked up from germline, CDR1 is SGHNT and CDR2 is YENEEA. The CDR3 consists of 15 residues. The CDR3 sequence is CASSPQGPFTDTQYF. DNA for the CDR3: TGTGCCAGCAGCCCCCAGGGGCCTTTCACAGATACGCAATATTTT.

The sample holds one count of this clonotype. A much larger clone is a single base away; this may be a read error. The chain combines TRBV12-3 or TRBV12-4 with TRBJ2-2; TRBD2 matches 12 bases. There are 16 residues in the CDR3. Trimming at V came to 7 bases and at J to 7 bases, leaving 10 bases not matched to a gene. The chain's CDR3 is CASNSGLAGSDGELFF. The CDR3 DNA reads TGTGCCAGCAACTCCGGACTAGCGGGAAGTGACGGGGAGCTGTTTTTT.

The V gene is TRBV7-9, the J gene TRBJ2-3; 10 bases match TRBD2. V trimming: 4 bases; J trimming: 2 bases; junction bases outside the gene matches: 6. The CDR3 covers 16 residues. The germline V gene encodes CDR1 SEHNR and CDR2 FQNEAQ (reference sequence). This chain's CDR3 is CASSWGLAYITDTQYF. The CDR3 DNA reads TGTGCCAGCAGCTGGGGACTAGCGTACATCACAGATACGCAGTATTTT.

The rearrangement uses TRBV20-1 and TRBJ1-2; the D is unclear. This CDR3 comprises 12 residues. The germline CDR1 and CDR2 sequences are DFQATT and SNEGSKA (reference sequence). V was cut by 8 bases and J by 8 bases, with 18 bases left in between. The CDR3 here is CSTVLGSQGYTF. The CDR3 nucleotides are TGCAGTACTGTATTAGGGAGTCAAGGCTACACCTTC.

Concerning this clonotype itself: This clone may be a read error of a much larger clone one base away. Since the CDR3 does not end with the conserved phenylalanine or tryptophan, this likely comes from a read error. The DNA of the CDR3 is TGCGCCAGCAGCTTGGACCCTAGCGGGGGGGCCAAGTCCTACAATGAGCAGTTCCTC. Its protein product is CASSLDPSGGAKSYNEQFL. The rearrangement joins TRBV5-1 to TRBJ2-1; 12 nucleotides align to TRBD2. The CDR3 is 19 residues long. Germline trimming cut 0 bases from V and 1 base from J; bases unmatched to any gene: 8. The germline V gene has CDR1 SGHRS and CDR2 YFSETQ.

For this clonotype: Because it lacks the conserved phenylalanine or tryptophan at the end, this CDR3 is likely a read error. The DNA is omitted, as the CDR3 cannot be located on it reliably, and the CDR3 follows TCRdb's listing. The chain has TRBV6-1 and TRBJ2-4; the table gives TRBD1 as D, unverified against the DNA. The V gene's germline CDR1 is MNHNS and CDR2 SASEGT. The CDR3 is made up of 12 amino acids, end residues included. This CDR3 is CASSRQGVTLYL.

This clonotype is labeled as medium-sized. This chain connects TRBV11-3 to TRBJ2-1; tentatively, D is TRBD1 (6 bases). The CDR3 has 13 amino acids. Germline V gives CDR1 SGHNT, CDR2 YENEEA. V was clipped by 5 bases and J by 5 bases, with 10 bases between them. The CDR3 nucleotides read TGTGCCAGCAGCCGGACAGTCGACAATGAGCAGTTCTTC. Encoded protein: CASSRTVDNEQFF.

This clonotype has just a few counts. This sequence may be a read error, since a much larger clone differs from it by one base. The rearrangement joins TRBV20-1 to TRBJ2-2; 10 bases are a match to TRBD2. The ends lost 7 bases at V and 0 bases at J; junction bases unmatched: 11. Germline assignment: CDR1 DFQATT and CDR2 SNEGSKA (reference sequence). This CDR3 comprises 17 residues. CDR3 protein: CSVRSTGLAANTGELFF. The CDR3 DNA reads TGCAGTGTTAGGAGCACCGGACTAGCGGCGAACACCGGGGAGCTGTTTTTT.

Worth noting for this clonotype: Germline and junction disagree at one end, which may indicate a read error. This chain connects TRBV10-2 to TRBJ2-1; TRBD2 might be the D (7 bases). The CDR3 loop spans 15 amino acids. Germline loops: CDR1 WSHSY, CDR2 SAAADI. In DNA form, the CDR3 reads TGCGCCAGCAGTGAGAGTAGCGGAGGGGGGGATGAGCTGTTCTTC. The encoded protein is CASSESSGGGDELFF.